This T cell receptor (beta chain) came from a study of T-cell reconstitution after alpha-beta-depleted transplantation in children. Points from the study as a whole: Newly produced T cells mostly provided counts and TCRbeta diversity after one year, as hyperexpanded clones declined. Alpha-beta T cells present about two months after transplant were reported to originate from several hundred expanded graft clones.

A word on this clonotype: Antigen unknown.

Looked up from germline, CDR1 is SGHRS and CDR2 is YFSETQ. Germline trimming cut 2 bases from V and 8 bases from J; bases unmatched to any gene: 7. The CDR3 is 15 amino acids. TCRbeta library preparation incorporated unique molecular identifiers. TCRdb reprocessed the PCR reads with MiXCR, giving one entry per CDR3 protein. Seen here are around 450,000 distinct CDR3 sequences, 15% to 20% observed once, and the top ten hold approximately 29%. The V call is TRBV5-1, the J call TRBJ2-1, with TRBD2 matching over 10 bases. This clonotype originated in a boy younger than two who had a stem cell transplant for Wiskott-Aldrich syndrome, so the T cells may come from the graft donor. The material sequenced was PBMCs, mostly from graft donor cells, taken 360 days after TCRalphabeta/CD19-depleted stem cell transplant. The CDR3 bases are TGCGCCAGCAGCTTAGTGTTAGCGGGGGGTTATGAGCAGTTCTTC. This translates into CASSLVLAGGYEQFF.